These 26 T cell receptor beta chains were sequenced from one sample in a study of graft-versus-host responses after intestinal transplantation. To release intraepithelial and lamina propria lymphocytes, the graft tissue was processed. Clones were sequenced by immunoSEQ multiplex PCR, and TCRdb holds only the in-frame ones, with some missing. The sample has approximately 60,000 clones, about nine tenths seen once. The material sequenced was ileum tissue, taken 350 to 400 days after transplant. The receptors stem from a human patient who received an intestinal transplant, so some T cells may come from the graft donor.

The chain uses TRBV6-5 and TRBJ1-3; weak D call: TRBD1 (6 bases). V was clipped by 11 bases and J by 1 base, with 18 bases between them. The germline V gene has CDR1 MNHEY and CDR2 SVGAGI. The CDR3 is 15 amino acids. The CDR3 coding sequence is TGTGCCCCTCTCTGGGGGCCCCCTTCTGGAAACACCATATATTTT. This translates into CAPLWGPPSGNTIYF.

The chain is built from TRBV9 and TRBJ1-6; D perhaps matches TRBD1 (6 bases). The germline V gene has CDR1 SGDLS and CDR2 YYNGEE. Trimming took 0 bases from V and 10 from J, leaving 14 bases between them. The CDR3 runs to 15 residues. DNA of the CDR3: TGTGCCAGCAGCGTAGCCGGGACAAATTACTCACCCCTCCACTTT. Protein product: CASSVAGTNYSPLHF.

The V gene is TRBV5-1, the J gene TRBJ2-3; TRBD2 agrees at 8 bases. CDR1 is SGHRS, CDR2 YFSETQ, per germline. After removal of 1 base from V and 7 bases from J, the junction contained 2 bases not matched to a gene. The CDR3 contains 13 residues. CDR3 DNA: TGCGCCAGCAGCTTGTTAGCGGGGCATACGCAGTATTTT. It yields the protein CASSLLAGHTQYF. Complete variable domain (other parts from reference TRBV5-1 and TRBJ2-3): KAGVTQTPRYLIKTRGQQVTLSCSPISGHRSVSWYQQTPGQGLQFLFEYFSETQRNKGNFPGRFSGRQFSNSRSEMNVSTLELGDSALYLCASSLLAGHTQYFGPGTRLTVL.

The J gene is TRBJ2-7, the V gene TRBV4-1, with D possibly matching TRBD2 (6 bases). Trimming left V 4 bases short and J 0 bases short, with 7 bases between. The CDR3 sequence is 13 residues long. Germline CDR1 reads MGHRA; CDR2 reads YSYEKL. The CDR3 bases are TGCGCCAGCAGCCCGACTAGCTCCTACGAGCAGTACTTC. Translating gives CASSPTSSYEQYF.

The chain combines TRBV6-1 with TRBJ2-4; 7 bases agree with TRBD2. The V and J ends lost 2 bases and 5 bases, in that order; junction bases with no gene match: 15. The V gene's germline CDR1 is MNHNS and CDR2 SASEGT. The CDR3 runs 18 residues. DNA for the CDR3: TGTGCCAGCAGTGAAAAACGGGCACCATTCCGGGAGGAAAACATTCAGTACTTC. It translates to CASSEKRAPFREENIQYF.

The V call is TRBV15, the J call TRBJ2-7; D unclear. CDR3 size: 16 residues. The V end lost 3 bases, the J end lost 0 bases, and 15 bases lay between the germline ends. In germline, CDR1 is LNHNV, CDR2 YYDKDF (reference sequence). The CDR3 spells CATSRTGGTGSYEQYF. Here the CDR3 DNA reads TGTGCCACCAGCAGGACCGGTGGCACCGGCTCCTACGAGCAGTACTTC.

This clone was detected only once. The chain joins TRBV19 to TRBJ2-7; a possible D gene is TRBD2 (6 bases). In germline, CDR1 is LNHDA, CDR2 SQIVND (reference sequence). V gave up 3 bases and J gave up 3 bases, with 15 bases separating them. CDR3 length equals 15 residues. The CDR3 region is CASSIFGGGIYEQYF. The CDR3 region has the DNA TGTGCCAGTAGTATTTTCGGGGGAGGAATCTACGAGCAGTACTTC.

This chain links TRBV19 with TRBJ2-6; 7 bases map to TRBD1. Germline CDR1 LNHDA, CDR2 SQIVND (reference sequence). V shed 9 bases, J shed 1 base, and the junction held 12 bases outside the gene matches. The CDR3 length is 17 residues. CDR3 loop: CARGSPGQSSGANVLTF. DNA for the CDR3: TGTGCCAGGGGATCGCCGGGACAGTCTTCTGGGGCCAACGTCCTGACTTTC.

The genes are TRBV6-6 and TRBJ2-7; D is undetermined. Germline values: CDR1 MNHNY, CDR2 SVGAGI (reference sequence). This CDR3 has 12 amino acids. Between the trimmed V and J ends, which lost 3 bases and 3 bases, there was a span of 6 bases. The CDR3 loop reads CASSYSNYEQYF. DNA of the CDR3: TGTGCCAGCAGTTATTCCAACTACGAGCAGTACTTC.

The V gene is TRBV5-1, the J gene TRBJ2-7; the match to TRBD2 covers 12 bases. The CDR3 runs 15 residues. CDR1 SGHRS and CDR2 YFSETQ come from the germline V gene. With V trimmed by 5 bases and J by 2 bases, 5 bases remained unmatched. The CDR3 sequence is CASRNGLAGTYEQYF. The DNA for the CDR3 is TGCGCCAGCAGGAACGGACTAGCGGGGACCTACGAGCAGTACTTC.

V is TRBV7-3 and J is TRBJ1-1; maybe TRBD1 (6 bases). V was shortened by 2 bases and J by 8 bases, with 9 bases between the two germline ends. CDR3 length equals 12 residues. The germline gives CDR1 SGHTA, CDR2 FQGTGA. The CDR3 DNA reads as TGTGCCAGCAGCTTATACGGGACAGAAGCTTTCTTT. It specifies CASSLYGTEAFF.

V and J are TRBV4-1 and TRBJ1-3, with unresolved D. CDR1 MGHRA and CDR2 YSYEKL come from the germline V gene. The CDR3 sequence is 12 residues long. The V end was cut by 0 bases, the J end by 3 bases, with 0 bases between. The CDR3 DNA follows: TGCGCCAGCAGCCAAGATGGAAACACCATATATTTT. Translated, it gives CASSQDGNTIYF.

The chain joins TRBV28 to TRBJ2-7, with 7 nucleotides matching TRBD1. Germline CDR1 and CDR2: MDHEN and SYDVKM. Unmatched junction bases numbered 7, after V lost 5 bases and J lost 0 bases. CDR3 size: 15 residues. The chain's CDR3 is CASSPGQRHSYEQYF. The DNA of the CDR3 is TGTGCCAGCAGTCCGGGACAGCGACACTCCTACGAGCAGTACTTC.

This rearrangement joins TRBV7-9 to TRBJ1-2; D remains ambiguous. V shed 1 base and J shed 7 bases, with 10 bases lying between them. The CDR3 length is 13 residues. Per the germline V gene, CDR1 is SEHNR and CDR2 is FQNEAQ (reference sequence). Here the CDR3 DNA reads TGTGCCAGCAGCTTAGAATTTGGTGGTGGCTACACCTTC. This sequence encodes CASSLEFGGGYTF.

This clone was counted only a few times. V usage is TRBV5-4 and J usage is TRBJ2-7; D is perhaps TRBD1 (5 bases). V shed 7 bases and J shed 2 bases, with 10 bases lying between them. Per germline, CDR1 SGHNT and CDR2 YYREEE (reference sequence). This CDR3 spans 12 amino acids. The CDR3 here is CASQGRTYEQYF. CDR3 coding DNA: TGTGCCAGCCAGGGTCGAACCTACGAGCAGTACTTC. Supplemented by reference TRBV5-4 and TRBJ2-7, the full variable domain reads ETGVTQSPTHLIKTRGQQVTLRCSSQSGHNTVSWYQQALGQGPQFIFQYYREEENGRGNFPPRFSGLQFPNYSSELNVNALELDDSALYLCASQGRTYEQYFGPGTRLTVT.

The chain recombines TRBV10-1 with TRBJ2-3; 8 nucleotides line up with TRBD1. V dropped 2 bases and J dropped 0; count of bases not matched to a gene: 1. The CDR3 length is 15 residues. Germline V gene sequence: CDR1 WNHNN, CDR2 SYGVQD (reference sequence). The CDR3 DNA follows: TGCGCCAGCAGTGAGGACAGGGGAAGCACAGATACGCAGTATTTT. Amino acids: CASSEDRGSTDTQYF.

The gene calls are TRBV5-1 and TRBJ1-4; TRBD1 is a possible D gene (5 bases). Trimming pared 4 bases from V and 3 bases from J, leaving 10 bases between. There are 14 residues in the CDR3. In germline, CDR1 is SGHRS, CDR2 YFSETQ. CDR3 DNA sequence: TGCGCCAGCAGCCCGGGGGGGTCTAATGAAAAACTGTTTTTT. Amino acid sequence: CASSPGGSNEKLFF.

This clone was observed a single time. This rearrangement joins TRBV28 to TRBJ1-1; D uncertain. Trimming took off 3 bases at V and 5 bases at J, with 4 bases between the two ends. CDR3 length equals 11 residues. Per germline, CDR1 MDHEN and CDR2 SYDVKM. CDR3 sequence: CASSFGTEAFF. The CDR3 region has the DNA TGTGCCAGCAGTTTTGGTACTGAAGCTTTCTTT.

V gene TRBV7-9 combines with J gene TRBJ2-7; TRBD1 aligns across 8 bases. CDR3 length: 16 residues. V lost 5 bases and J lost 2; bases outside the gene matches: 11. Germline assignment: CDR1 SEHNR and CDR2 FQNEAQ (reference sequence). CDR3 region: CASSGSNSGGPYEQYF. CDR3 nucleotide sequence: TGTGCCAGCAGCGGTAGCAATTCAGGGGGCCCCTACGAGCAGTACTTC.

The V gene is TRBV6-1, the J gene TRBJ1-4; tentative D call: TRBD1 (6 bases). This CDR3 spans 14 amino acids. V dropped 6 bases and J dropped 5 bases, with 13 bases sitting between them. Germline CDR1 reads MNHNS; CDR2 reads SASEGT. In DNA form, the CDR3 reads TGTGCCAGCAGCTACAGGGCCGGGAATGAAAAACTGTTTTTT. Protein product: CASSYRAGNEKLFF.

The rearrangement uses TRBV2 and TRBJ2-5; the match to TRBD2 covers 13 bases. The CDR3 length is 16 residues. The junction had 8 bases not matched to a gene; V was cut back by 6 bases and J by 4 bases. Per germline, CDR1 SNHLY and CDR2 FYNNEI. The CDR3 region is CASRTSGGPVRETQYF. The CDR3 DNA is TGTGCCAGCAGGACTAGCGGGGGGCCCGTTAGAGAGACCCAGTACTTC.

V and J are TRBV9 and TRBJ2-2; D is perhaps TRBD1 or TRBD2 (6 bases each). The germline V gene has CDR1 SGDLS and CDR2 YYNGEE. The CDR3 consists of 16 residues. With 1 base removed from V and 4 bases from J, the gap between germline ends came to 14 bases. CDR3 region: CASSVLLKGGTGELFF. For the CDR3, the DNA is TGTGCCAGCAGCGTACTTCTGAAGGGGGGCACCGGGGAGCTGTTTTTT.

This clone was counted once. The chain uses TRBV6-5 and TRBJ1-2; D perhaps matches TRBD1 (6 bases). The CDR3 is 14 residues long. Germline V gives CDR1 MNHEY, CDR2 SVGAGI. V was pared by 5 bases and J by 4 bases, with 14 bases between. In DNA form, the CDR3 reads TGTGCCAGCAGTATCAACAGGGTGGGCTATGGCTACACCTTC. This encodes CASSINRVGYGYTF.

The chain joins TRBV15 to TRBJ2-3; maybe TRBD1 (6 bases). The CDR3 covers 15 residues. Germline V gene sequence: CDR1 LNHNV, CDR2 YYDKDF (reference sequence). Trimming took 3 bases from V and 3 from J, leaving 13 bases between them. The CDR3 here is CATSRMGARTDTQYF. The CDR3 DNA reads as TGTGCCACCAGCAGGATGGGGGCTCGGACAGATACGCAGTATTTT.

V usage is TRBV15 and J usage is TRBJ2-1; 12 nucleotides align to TRBD2. The length of the CDR3 is 16 residues. Trimming at V came to 4 bases and at J to 6 bases, leaving 7 bases not matched to a gene. Germline V gene lookup returns CDR1 LNHNV and CDR2 YYDKDF (reference sequence). For the CDR3, the DNA is TGTGCCACCAGCACCCTTTGGGGACTAGCGGGCAATGAGCAGTTCTTC. Its protein product is CATSTLWGLAGNEQFF.

The rearrangement uses TRBV5-6 and TRBJ2-3, with D maybe TRBD1 (5 bases). V lost 4 bases and J 4 bases, leaving 10 bases between the germline ends. The CDR3 covers 13 residues. Germline CDR1 SGHDT, CDR2 YYEEEE. The CDR3 coding sequence is TGTGCCAGCAGCACGAGACAGCCAGATACGCAGTATTTT. It translates to CASSTRQPDTQYF.